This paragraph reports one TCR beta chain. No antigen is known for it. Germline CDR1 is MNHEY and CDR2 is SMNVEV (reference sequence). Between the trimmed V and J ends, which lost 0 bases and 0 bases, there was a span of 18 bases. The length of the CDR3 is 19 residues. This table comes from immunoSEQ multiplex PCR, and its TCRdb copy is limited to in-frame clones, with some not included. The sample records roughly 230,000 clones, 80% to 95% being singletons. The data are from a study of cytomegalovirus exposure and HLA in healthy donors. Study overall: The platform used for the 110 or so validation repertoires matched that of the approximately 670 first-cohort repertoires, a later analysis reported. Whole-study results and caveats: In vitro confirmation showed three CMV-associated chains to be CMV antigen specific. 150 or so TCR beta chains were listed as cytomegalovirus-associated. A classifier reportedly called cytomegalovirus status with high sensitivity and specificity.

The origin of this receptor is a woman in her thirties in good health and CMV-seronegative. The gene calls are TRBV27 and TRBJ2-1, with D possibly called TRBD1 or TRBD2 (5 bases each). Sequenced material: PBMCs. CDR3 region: CASSLSLPGPSSSYNEQFF. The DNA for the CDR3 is TGTGCCAGCAGTTTATCGTTGCCGGGACCATCAAGCTCCTACAATGAGCAGTTCTTC.